The 15 T cell receptor beta chains below were found in one sample sequenced in a study of shared T cell receptors in the human thymus. Assay: immunoSEQ multiplex PCR; the TCRdb copy retains only in-frame clones and omits some. The table has approximately 580,000 clones, approximately 78% seen once. The data were also submitted as part of a second study, on human thymus T cells.

Sequenced material: thymocytes. The receptor source for this set is a boy in the first two years of life with a congenital heart defect.

The gene calls are TRBV25-1 and TRBJ1-5; perhaps TRBD1 as D (5 bases). The CDR3 covers 16 residues. Deletions cut 3 bases from V and 0 bases from J, with 12 bases between. CDR1 and CDR2 from the germline V gene are MGHDK and SYGVNS. CDR3 nucleotide sequence: TGTGCCAGCAGTGAGCAGGGATCCGGTAGCAATCAGCCCCAGCATTTT. Translating gives CASSEQGSGSNQPQHF. Full variable domain (rest looked up from reference TRBV25-1 and TRBJ1-5): EADIYQTPRYLVIGTGKKITLECSQTMGHDKMYWYQQDPGMELHLIHYSYGVNSTEKGDLSSESTVSRIRTEHFPLTLESARPSHTSQYLCASSEQGSGSNQPQHFGDGTRLSIL.

Here the CDR3 DNA reads TGTGCCAGCAGTGCTTGTACTAGCGGGAGTAGATTTTTCACAGATACGCAGTATTTT. Encoded protein: CASSACTSGSRFFTDTQYF. The V and J genes are TRBV2 and TRBJ2-3; TRBD2 agrees at 11 bases. J lost 2 bases, V lost 4 bases, and 14 bases had no gene match. Germline loops: CDR1 SNHLY, CDR2 FYNNEI. The CDR3 has 19 amino acids.

This chain links TRBV23-1 with TRBJ2-5; tentative D call: TRBD2 (6 bases). Being an ORF, TRBV23-1 has a function that is uncertain. The CDR3 sequence is 13 residues long. Trimming removed 8 bases at V and 1 base at J, with 11 bases between. The CDR3 coding sequence is TGCGCCAGCGGAGGGGACGGCCAAGAGACCCAGTACTTC. Encoded protein: CASGGDGQETQYF.

The V and J genes are TRBV15 and TRBJ2-7, with 8 bases identical to TRBD2. CDR1 and CDR2 from the germline V gene are LNHNV and YYDKDF (reference sequence). The CDR3 is 18 residues long. With 0 bases clipped from V and 1 base from J, the junction kept 11 bases outside the gene matches. The CDR3 protein is CATSRDSSGSLWSYEQYF. In DNA form, the CDR3 reads TGTGCCACCAGCAGAGATTCGAGCGGGAGCCTTTGGTCCTACGAGCAGTACTTC.

V is TRBV5-8 and J is TRBJ2-7, with D possibly matching TRBD2 (6 bases). This CDR3 is 17 amino acids long. Between the trimmed V and J ends, which lost 4 bases and 0 bases, there was a span of 20 bases. The germline CDR1 and CDR2 sequences are SGHTS and YDEGEE. The CDR3 sequence is CASSAGGAGRRSYEQYF. The DNA of the CDR3 is TGTGCCAGCAGCGCCGGAGGGGCTGGACGCCGCTCCTACGAGCAGTACTTC.

The chain links TRBV4-1 to TRBJ1-5; tentatively, D is TRBD1 (6 bases). This CDR3 comprises 15 residues. Germline-derived CDR1 and CDR2 are MGHRA and YSYEKL. The germline V and J ends were trimmed by 0 bases and 3 bases, with 9 bases remaining between them. CDR3 coding DNA: TGCGCCAGCAGCCAAGATGGACAGCACAATCAGCCCCAGCATTTT. Its protein is CASSQDGQHNQPQHF.

The chain has TRBV5-6 and TRBJ2-7, with 12 bases fitting TRBD2. The CDR3 length is 19 residues. Germline CDR1 is SGHDT and CDR2 is YYEEEE. The V segment lost 1 base and the J segment 4 bases; nucleotides outside the gene matches: 15. As DNA, the CDR3 is TGTGCCAGCAGCTTGTTCCGGGGACAGAGGACTAGCGGGACTTACGAGCAGTACTTC. This gives the protein CASSLFRGQRTSGTYEQYF. The full variable domain, rest sourced from reference TRBV5-6 and TRBJ2-7, is DAGVTQSPTHLIKTRGQQVTLRCSPKSGHDTVSWYQQALGQGPQFIFQYYEEEERQRGNFPDRFSGHQFPNYSSELNVNALLLGDSALYLCASSLFRGQRTSGTYEQYFGPGTRLTVT.

V usage is TRBV25-1 and J usage is TRBJ2-7, with 9 bases lining up with TRBD1. This CDR3 spans 15 amino acids. The V segment lost 1 base and the J segment 8 bases; nucleotides outside the gene matches: 9. Germline V lookup: CDR1 MGHDK, CDR2 SYGVNS. For the CDR3, the DNA is TGTGCCAGCAGTGAATGGCGGGGACAGGGCAGAAAGCAGTACTTC. This gives the protein CASSEWRGQGRKQYF.

The V gene is TRBV27, the J gene TRBJ2-2; D gene uncertain. This CDR3 is 16 amino acids long. Germline CDR1 reads MNHEY; CDR2 reads SMNVEV (reference sequence). Trimming removed 6 bases at V and 4 bases at J, with 18 bases between. The CDR3 region is CASSPGPFLFTGELFF. CDR3 bases: TGTGCCAGCAGCCCTGGGCCGTTCCTGTTCACCGGGGAGCTGTTTTTT.

The rearrangement links TRBV10-3 to TRBJ2-7; 7 bases map to TRBD2. The CDR3 has 18 amino acids. CDR1 ENHRY and CDR2 SYGVKD come from the germline V gene. With V trimmed by 4 bases and J by 0 bases, 15 bases remained unmatched. CDR3 in amino acids: CAISGMASGSRGSYEQYF. The CDR3 DNA is TGTGCCATCAGTGGCATGGCTAGCGGTTCTAGGGGCTCCTACGAGCAGTACTTC.

The chain couples TRBV14 to TRBJ1-1, with 7 bases identical to TRBD1. V shed 0 bases, J shed 4 bases, and the junction held 5 bases outside the gene matches. This CDR3 spans 15 amino acids. Germline V gene lookup returns CDR1 SGHDN and CDR2 FVKESK. The CDR3 DNA sequence: TGTGCCAGCAGCCAAGAAAAGGCAGGGGGCACTGAAGCTTTCTTT. Residues: CASSQEKAGGTEAFF.

The chain uses TRBV28 and TRBJ1-5; perhaps TRBD1 as D (5 bases). This CDR3 has 16 amino acids. Germline CDR1 MDHEN, CDR2 SYDVKM. The V end lost 5 bases, the J end lost 2 bases, and 16 bases lay between the germline ends. CDR3 residues: CASSPRAGHGNQPQHF. The CDR3 nucleotides are TGTGCCAGCAGTCCTAGGGCAGGGCATGGCAATCAGCCCCAGCATTTT.

This chain links TRBV4-3 with TRBJ2-1, with a tentative D call TRBD2 (5 bases). Germline CDR1 and CDR2: LGHNA and YSLEER. This CDR3 is 13 amino acids long. V was trimmed by 1 base and J by 8 bases, leaving 9 bases between them. CDR3 residues: CASSQAGSDEQFF. The CDR3 region has the DNA TGCGCCAGCAGCCAAGCGGGGTCCGATGAGCAGTTCTTC.

This clone showed up just once. V gene TRBV5-1 combines with J gene TRBJ2-5, with 8 nucleotides matching TRBD1. In germline, CDR1 is SGHRS, CDR2 YFSETQ. The CDR3 has 15 residues. V lost 1 base to trimming and J lost 5 bases; unmatched junction nucleotides: 7. The CDR3 nucleotides are TGCGCCAGCAGCTTGACAGGGGGTAGGGGGGAGACCCAGTACTTC. This encodes CASSLTGGRGETQYF.

The gene calls are TRBV4-3 and TRBJ2-2; 12 nucleotides match TRBD2. V trimming: 2 bases; J trimming: 5 bases; junction bases outside the gene matches: 12. The CDR3 has 19 residues. Germline loops: CDR1 LGHNA, CDR2 YSLEER. The CDR3 reads CASSQQLLAGGRGTGELFF. In DNA form, the CDR3 reads TGCGCCAGCAGCCAACAGTTACTAGCGGGAGGCCGGGGGACCGGGGAGCTGTTTTTT.